Listed below are T cell receptor beta chains from one sample, sequenced in a study of regulatory T cells in long-lasting Graves disease. TCRdb processed the multiplex PCR reads anew with MiXCR; each CDR3 protein has one entry. Here the sample spans roughly 400,000 distinct CDR3 sequences, about 16% being singletons. These data also formed part of another study, on T cells in Graves' hyperthyroidism and ophthalmopathy.

The sequencing used peripheral blood mononuclear cells (PBMCs), collected at new diagnosis, from a patient treated with antithyroid drugs. The receptors originated from a woman aged 18-35 years with Graves disease. Both conserved end residues are part of each CDR3. The order of the fields is V gene, J gene, clone size, D gene, CDR3 protein, CDR3 DNA. The D gene is left open where the match is weak. Some rows mark clone size as missing; the rest say once, few, many or name a class of expanded clone.

v_call: TRBV2
j_call: TRBJ2-3
clone_size: -
d_call: TRBD2
cdr3_aa: CARLAGSTDTQYF
cdr3_nt: TGTGCCAGACTAGCGGGAAGCACAGATACGCAGTATTTT

v_call: TRBV9
j_call: TRBJ2-1
clone_size: -
d_call: -
cdr3_aa: CASSVVESSYNEQFF
cdr3_nt: TGTGCCAGCAGCGTAGTTGAGAGCTCCTACAATGAGCAGTTCTTC

v_call: TRBV11-2
j_call: TRBJ2-7
clone_size: many
d_call: -
cdr3_aa: CASSLRLARKSYEQYF
cdr3_nt: TGTGCCAGCAGCTTACGGCTGGCCAGAAAAAGCTACGAGCAGTACTTC

v_call: TRBV27
j_call: TRBJ2-1
clone_size: many
d_call: -
cdr3_aa: CASSWGSQGNEQFF
cdr3_nt: TGTGCCAGCAGTTGGGGGTCACAGGGTAATGAGCAGTTCTTC

v_call: TRBV7-8
j_call: TRBJ2-1
clone_size: many
d_call: -
cdr3_aa: CASSLEPGTAYNEQFF
cdr3_nt: TGTGCCAGCAGCTTAGAACCCGGGACGGCCTACAATGAGCAGTTCTTC

v_call: TRBV15
j_call: TRBJ2-7
clone_size: -
d_call: TRBD1
cdr3_aa: CATSSGDSADYTDAQYF
cdr3_nt: TGTGCCACCAGCAGTGGGGACAGCGCCGATTACACAGATGCGCAGTACTTC

v_call: TRBV20-1
j_call: TRBJ1-2
clone_size: few
d_call: -
cdr3_aa: CSARRPGVEFASKGGYTF
cdr3_nt: TGCAGTGCTAGAAGACCAGGGGTCGAGTTTGCTTCTAAGGGTGGCTACACCTTC

v_call: TRBV11-2
j_call: TRBJ2-1
clone_size: few
d_call: TRBD2
cdr3_aa: CASSSLTGGRYNEQFF
cdr3_nt: TGTGCCAGCAGCTCCCTAACCGGGGGGAGGTACAATGAGCAGTTCTTC

v_call: TRBV19
j_call: TRBJ2-5
clone_size: -
d_call: -
cdr3_aa: CASSISRVRGETQYF
cdr3_nt: TGTGCCAGTAGTATCTCCAGGGTGAGAGGAGAGACCCAGTACTTC

v_call: TRBV29-1
j_call: TRBJ2-3
clone_size: many
d_call: -
cdr3_aa: CSVEGVRNSRTDTQYF
cdr3_nt: TGCAGCGTTGAGGGAGTCAGGAACAGCCGCACAGATACGCAGTATTTT